Listed below are T cell receptor beta chains from one sample, sequenced in a study of regulatory T cells in long-lasting Graves disease. TCRdb analysed the multiplex PCR reads with MiXCR anew, one entry per CDR3 protein. The sample contains about 440,000 distinct CDR3 sequences, about a sixth of which appear only once. These data were also reused for a study on T cells in Graves' hyperthyroidism and ophthalmopathy.

The sequencing used peripheral blood mononuclear cells (PBMCs), collected at new diagnosis, from a patient treated with antithyroid drugs. The origin of the receptors is a woman in her twenties or thirties with Graves disease. CDR3s include the opening cysteine and the closing phenylalanine or tryptophan. A D gene is named only where the DNA matches it firmly. Some rows mark clone size as missing; the rest say once, few, many or name a class of expanded clone.

>many|TRBJ1-2|14|TRBV18|NA
CASRRESDSYGYTF
TGTGCCAGTCGACGGGAGTCGGACAGCTATGGCTACACCTTC
>NA|TRBJ1-3|15|TRBV5-1|NA
CASSPTIGSGNTIYF
TGCGCCAGCAGCCCCACCATAGGCTCTGGAAACACCATATATTTT
>many|TRBJ2-7|15|TRBV20-1|NA
CSASGGQAVTYEQYF
TGCAGTGCTAGCGGGGGGCAGGCAGTCACCTACGAGCAGTACTTC
>many|TRBJ2-2|16|TRBV28|TRBD1
CASSFGDRGFSGELFF
TGTGCCAGCAGCTTCGGGGACAGGGGGTTCTCCGGGGAGCTGTTTTTT
>NA|TRBJ1-3|16|TRBV5-1|NA
CASSSTGTAVGNTIYF
TGCGCCAGCAGCTCCACCGGGACGGCGGTTGGAAACACCATATATTTT
>many|TRBJ2-3|15|TRBV5-1|TRBD1
CASSSRTGNTDTQYF
TGCGCCAGCAGTTCCCGGACAGGTAACACAGATACGCAGTATTTT
>NA|TRBJ1-3|15|TRBV6-1|NA
CASTTWGSTGNTIYF
TGTGCCAGCACCACTTGGGGGTCAACTGGAAACACCATATATTTT
>many|TRBJ2-3|13|TRBV29-1|NA
CSVERRGTDTQYF
TGCAGCGTCGAAAGGAGAGGCACAGATACGCAGTATTTT
>NA|TRBJ2-7|15|TRBV25-1|TRBD2
CASSEAGGRGYEQYF
TGTGCCAGCAGTGAAGCGGGGGGCAGGGGTTACGAGCAGTACTTC
>many|TRBJ2-7|15|TRBV27|TRBD2
CASRPTSGSSYEQYF
TGTGCCAGCAGGCCGACTAGCGGGAGCTCCTACGAGCAGTACTTC
>many|TRBJ1-1|11|TRBV6-1|NA
CASKAGLGAFF
TGTGCCAGCAAAGCGGGGCTGGGAGCTTTCTTT
>NA|TRBJ2-1|14|TRBV9|TRBD2
CASSVVPSGDEQFF
TGTGCCAGCAGCGTAGTACCTAGCGGGGATGAGCAGTTCTTC
>many|TRBJ1-5|14|TRBV12-3/TRBV12-4|NA
CASSLARINQPQHF
TGTGCCAGCAGTTTAGCCAGAATCAATCAGCCCCAGCATTTT
>NA|TRBJ2-7|14|TRBV9|TRBD2
CASSVGLAGDEQYF
TGTGCCAGCAGCGTAGGACTAGCGGGAGACGAGCAGTACTTC
>many|TRBJ2-7|14|TRBV3-1|NA
CASSQSQGGYEQYF
TGTGCCAGCAGCCAAAGTCAGGGGGGTTACGAGCAGTACTTC
>few|TRBJ2-1|16|TRBV5-4|TRBD2
CASSPPGLAGSNEQFF
TGTGCCAGCAGCCCTCCGGGACTAGCTGGTTCGAATGAGCAGTTCTTC
>few|TRBJ2-6|15|TRBV10-1|NA
CASSGGRSGANVLTF
TGCGCCAGCAGTGGAGGCCGATCTGGGGCCAACGTCCTGACTTTC
>few|TRBJ1-2|15|TRBV6-2/TRBV6-3|NA
CASSVILVFNYGYTF
TGTGCCAGCAGTGTCATCCTCGTTTTTAACTATGGCTACACCTTC
>few|TRBJ2-3|18|TRBV12-3/TRBV12-4|NA
CASSFPGSYFLSTDTQYF
TGTGCCAGCAGCTTCCCGGGATCCTATTTTCTTAGCACAGATACGCAGTATTTT
>NA|TRBJ2-1|13|TRBV20-1|NA
CSARGGSYNEQFF
TGCAGTGCTAGAGGGGGGTCCTACAATGAGCAGTTCTTC
>NA|TRBJ1-2|13|TRBV30|TRBD1
CAWRTTGGNGYTF
TGTGCCTGGCGAACGACAGGGGGCAATGGCTACACCTTC
>many|TRBJ1-2|13|TRBV30|TRBD1
CAWKTGSNYGYTF
TGTGCCTGGAAGACAGGGAGCAACTATGGCTACACCTTC
>many|TRBJ2-7|14|TRBV28|TRBD2
CASSLVGLAYEQYF
TGTGCCAGCAGTTTGGTGGGACTAGCGTACGAGCAGTACTTC
>NA|TRBJ2-7|17|TRBV7-3|NA
CASSLGAERLPIEEQYF
TGTGCCAGCAGCTTAGGAGCCGAGAGACTACCGATTGAGGAGCAGTACTTC
>many|TRBJ2-1|16|TRBV7-6|TRBD2
CASSPVGGSGYNEQFF
TGTGCCAGCAGCCCGGTGGGGGGGAGTGGGTACAATGAGCAGTTCTTC
>many|TRBJ2-2|15|TRBV28|NA
CASSDPSESGGELFF
TGTGCCAGCAGTGACCCTAGCGAGTCGGGTGGGGAGCTGTTTTTT
>many|TRBJ1-1|14|TRBV10-1|NA
CASSPRASNTEAFF
TGCGCCAGCAGCCCGAGGGCTTCGAACACTGAAGCTTTCTTT
>many|TRBJ2-1|19|TRBV7-9|TRBD2
CASSLGGTSYSRVYNEQFF
TGTGCCAGCAGCTTAGGGGGGACTAGCTACTCGAGGGTCTACAATGAGCAGTTCTTC
>many|TRBJ2-1|15|TRBV10-3|NA
CAISDQLVEGGEQFF
TGTGCCATCAGTGATCAACTAGTGGAAGGTGGTGAGCAGTTCTTC
>NA|TRBJ1-6|14|TRBV27|NA
CASSLQGSNSPLHF
TGTGCCAGCAGTTTACAGGGGAGTAATTCACCCCTCCACTTT
>many|TRBJ1-2|15|TRBV20-1|TRBD1
CSARNPGTGAYGYTF
TGCAGTGCTAGAAACCCCGGGACAGGCGCCTATGGCTACACCTTC
>many|TRBJ1-2|14|TRBV12-3/TRBV12-4|TRBD1
CASSGGQLDYGYTF
TGTGCCAGCAGTGGGGGACAGCTTGACTATGGCTACACCTTC
>few|TRBJ1-3|15|TRBV28|TRBD1
CASRAGTGTGDTIYF
TGTGCCAGCAGAGCCGGGACAGGGACTGGAGACACCATATATTTT
>many|TRBJ1-5|15|TRBV28|TRBD1
CASSSGTGVDQPQHF
TGTGCCAGCAGCTCCGGGACAGGGGTGGATCAGCCCCAGCATTTT
>many|TRBJ2-7|14|TRBV5-1|NA
CASSLRTRWDEQYF
TGCGCCAGCAGCTTACGGACTCGGTGGGACGAGCAGTACTTC
>few|TRBJ2-2|13|TRBV7-3|NA
CASSSLRNGELFF
TGTGCCAGCAGCTCTCTGAGAAACGGGGAGCTGTTTTTT
>NA|TRBJ2-7|12|TRBV29-1|TRBD1
CSGGTGVNEQYF
TGCAGCGGGGGGACAGGCGTAAACGAGCAGTACTTC
>many|TRBJ2-2|14|TRBV27|TRBD2
CASSVGGYTGELFF
TGTGCCAGCAGTGTGGGGGGGTATACCGGGGAGCTGTTTTTT
>few|TRBJ2-7|14|TRBV12-3/TRBV12-4|NA
CASSPGDFTYEQYF
TGTGCCAGCAGTCCAGGGGATTTTACCTACGAGCAGTACTTC
>few|TRBJ2-6|17|TRBV6-1|NA
CASRPRVSYSGANVLTF
TGTGCCAGCAGGCCCCGGGTCAGCTACTCTGGGGCCAACGTCCTGACTTTC
>few|TRBJ2-7|13|TRBV19|NA
CASSALGVYEQYF
TGTGCCAGTAGTGCCTTGGGAGTCTACGAGCAGTACTTC
>few|TRBJ2-4|13|TRBV6-1|NA
CAGERSAKNIQYF
TGTGCCGGAGAGAGGAGTGCCAAAAACATTCAGTACTTC
>many|TRBJ2-7|14|TRBV28|TRBD2
CASSLAGEAYEQYF
TGTGCCAGCAGTCTAGCGGGAGAAGCCTACGAGCAGTACTTC
>NA|TRBJ2-1|13|TRBV13|NA
CASSLPGRDEQFF
TGTGCCAGCAGCTTACCCGGGCGAGATGAGCAGTTCTTC
>NA|TRBJ2-3|15|TRBV5-6|TRBD1
CASSPRTGRTDTQYF
TGTGCCAGCAGCCCTCGGACAGGTAGGACAGATACGCAGTATTTT
>few|TRBJ2-7|14|TRBV27|TRBD1
CASSPSDRAYEQYF
TGTGCCAGCAGTCCTTCGGACAGGGCCTACGAGCAGTACTTC
>NA|TRBJ2-3|13|TRBV27|NA
CATLGRHRGTQYF
TGTGCCACCTTGGGCAGGCATAGGGGGACGCAGTATTTT
>many|TRBJ2-3|14|TRBV29-1|NA
CSVVPGAFTDTQYF
TGCAGCGTTGTGCCGGGCGCGTTCACAGATACGCAGTATTTT
>many|TRBJ1-5|15|TRBV18|NA
CASSLSFGVNQPQHF
TGTGCCAGCTCTCTTTCATTTGGGGTGAATCAGCCCCAGCATTTT
>many|TRBJ2-1|14|TRBV28|NA
CASSALSSYNEQFF
TGTGCCAGCAGTGCATTGAGCTCCTACAATGAGCAGTTCTTC
>NA|TRBJ2-1|18|TRBV19|NA
CASSILPSGEWGYDEQFF
TGTGCCAGTAGTATTCTGCCGAGCGGAGAGTGGGGTTATGATGAGCAGTTCTTC
>many|TRBJ2-7|16|TRBV11-2|NA
CASSQGEAVSSYEQYF
TGTGCCAGCAGCCAAGGGGAAGCGGTGAGCTCCTACGAGCAGTACTTC